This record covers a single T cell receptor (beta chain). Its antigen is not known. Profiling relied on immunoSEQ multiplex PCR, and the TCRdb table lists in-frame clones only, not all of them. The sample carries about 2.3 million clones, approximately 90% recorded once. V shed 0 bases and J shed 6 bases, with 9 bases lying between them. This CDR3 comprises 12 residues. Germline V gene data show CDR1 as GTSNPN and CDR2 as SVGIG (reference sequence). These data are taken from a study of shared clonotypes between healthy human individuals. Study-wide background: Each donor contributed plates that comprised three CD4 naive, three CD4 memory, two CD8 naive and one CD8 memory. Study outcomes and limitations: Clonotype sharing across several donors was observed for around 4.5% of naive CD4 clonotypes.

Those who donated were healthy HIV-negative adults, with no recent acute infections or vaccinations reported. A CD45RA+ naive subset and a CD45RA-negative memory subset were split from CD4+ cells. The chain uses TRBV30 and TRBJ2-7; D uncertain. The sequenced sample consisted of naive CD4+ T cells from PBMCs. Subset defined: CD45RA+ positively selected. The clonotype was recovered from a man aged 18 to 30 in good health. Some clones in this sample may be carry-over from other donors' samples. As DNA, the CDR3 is TGTGCCTGGAGTGTAAGTGGGCCCGAGCAGTACTTC. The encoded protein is CAWSVSGPEQYF.